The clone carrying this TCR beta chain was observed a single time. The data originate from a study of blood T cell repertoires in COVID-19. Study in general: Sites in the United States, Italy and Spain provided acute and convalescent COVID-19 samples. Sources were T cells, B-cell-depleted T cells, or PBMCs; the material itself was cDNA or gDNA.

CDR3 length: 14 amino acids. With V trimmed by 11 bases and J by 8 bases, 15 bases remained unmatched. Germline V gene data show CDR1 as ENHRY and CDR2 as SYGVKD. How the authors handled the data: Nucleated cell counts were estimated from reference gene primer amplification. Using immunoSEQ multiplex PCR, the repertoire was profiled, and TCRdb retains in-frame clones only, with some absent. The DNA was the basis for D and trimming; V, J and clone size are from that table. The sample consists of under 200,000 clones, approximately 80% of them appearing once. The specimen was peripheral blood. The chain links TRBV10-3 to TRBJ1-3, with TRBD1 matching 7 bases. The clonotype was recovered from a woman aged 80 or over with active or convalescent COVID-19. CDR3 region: CAAQEQGLLDTIYF. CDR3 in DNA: TGTGCCGCCCAAGAACAGGGGCTTCTGGACACCATATATTTT.